Listed here are 23 T cell receptor beta chains from one sample, sequenced in a study of blood T cell repertoires in COVID-19. Repertoires were generated with immunoSEQ multiplex PCR, while TCRdb's copy carries only in-frame clones and drops some. Found here are roughly 200,000 clones, roughly 77% of them singletons; the top ten hold roughly 5.6%. What was sequenced was peripheral blood. These receptors came from a woman aged 40 to 50 with COVID-19, enrolled during active disease.

The rearrangement joins TRBV19 to TRBJ2-7; TRBD1 might be the D (5 bases). V gave up 4 bases and J gave up 6 bases, with 19 bases separating them. The CDR3 covers 15 residues. From germline, CDR1 is LNHDA and CDR2 SQIVND (reference sequence). The DNA for the CDR3 is TGTGCCAGTAGTAGGACATGGGCAGGTCTGAGCGAGCAGTACTTC. Amino acids: CASSRTWAGLSEQYF.

The count of this clone is one. This chain links TRBV4-2 with TRBJ2-2; 8 bases are a match to TRBD2. CDR3 length: 17 residues. The junction had 10 bases not matched to a gene; V was cut back by 0 bases and J by 7 bases. Germline loops: CDR1 LGHNA, CDR2 YNFKEQ. CDR3 sequence: CASSQEEIAGFVGELFF. The CDR3 DNA reads as TGTGCCAGCAGCCAAGAAGAAATAGCGGGGTTCGTCGGGGAGCTGTTTTTT.

V and J are TRBV18 and TRBJ2-7, with D tentatively TRBD1 (5 bases). Trimming pared 4 bases from V and 1 base from J, leaving 11 bases between. Germline CDR1 and CDR2: KGHSH and LQKENI. This CDR3 has 14 residues. The CDR3 nucleotides are TGTGCCAGCTCACTCGAACAGGTGTCCTACGAGCAGTACTTC. Its translation: CASSLEQVSYEQYF.

This rearrangement joins TRBV4-1 to TRBJ2-1; D is unresolved. Germline CDR1 and CDR2: MGHRA and YSYEKL. The CDR3 sequence is 14 residues long. V lost 0 bases to trimming and J lost 5 bases, with 8 bases between them. The CDR3 region has the DNA TGCGCCAGCAGCCAAGACCACGGAGACAATGAGCAGTTCTTC. Translated, it gives CASSQDHGDNEQFF.

DNA for the CDR3: TGTGCCTGGAGTAAGAGAAATGAAAAACTGTTTTTT. This translates into CAWSKRNEKLFF. The V gene is TRBV30, the J gene TRBJ1-4; D not resolved. Trimming cost V 2 bases and J 5 bases, with 6 bases left between them. Looked up from germline, CDR1 is GTSNPN and CDR2 is SVGIG (reference sequence). CDR3 length equals 12 residues.

The chain employs TRBV5-1 and TRBJ2-3; the D is unclear. V shed 0 bases and J shed 5 bases, with 4 bases lying between them. CDR1 and CDR2 (germline): SGHRS, YFSETQ. The CDR3 contains 12 residues. CDR3 amino acids: CASSLAGDTQYF. CDR3 nucleotides: TGCGCCAGCAGCTTGGCCGGAGATACGCAGTATTTT. Full variable domain (missing parts from reference TRBV5-1 and TRBJ2-3): KAGVTQTPRYLIKTRGQQVTLSCSPISGHRSVSWYQQTPGQGLQFLFEYFSETQRNKGNFPGRFSGRQFSNSRSEMNVSTLELGDSALYLCASSLAGDTQYFGPGTRLTVL.

The rearrangement links TRBV13 to TRBJ1-5; D ambiguous. CDR1 is PRHDT and CDR2 is FYEKMQ in the germline V gene (reference sequence). There are 13 residues in the CDR3. Trimming shortened V by 5 bases and J by 9 bases, and 14 bases separated the two germline ends. The CDR3 DNA reads as TGTGCCAGCAGCCCCCGTGGCACCCGGCCCCAGCATTTT. Its protein product is CASSPRGTRPQHF.

The table lists this clone with a count of one. This chain connects TRBV2 to TRBJ2-3; a weak D match, TRBD1 (5 bases). This CDR3 has 14 amino acids. The germline gives CDR1 SNHLY, CDR2 FYNNEI. The germline V and J ends were trimmed by 0 bases and 1 base, with 5 bases remaining between them. Here the CDR3 DNA reads TGTGCCAGCAGTGAAGCACAGGGCACAGATACGCAGTATTTT. It codes for CASSEAQGTDTQYF.

The V call is TRBV29-1, the J call TRBJ1-1; 7 bases are a match to TRBD1. Germline lookup yields CDR1 SQVTM and CDR2 ANQGSEA. The V gene end was trimmed by 4 bases and the J gene end by 1 base; junction bases not matched to a gene: 0. This CDR3 is 12 amino acids long. The CDR3 DNA reads as TGCAGCGTTGGGACAGGGAACACTGAAGCTTTCTTT. The encoded protein is CSVGTGNTEAFF.

This clone was counted a few times. This chain connects TRBV7-9 to TRBJ2-7, with D tentatively TRBD2 (5 bases). V lost 5 bases and J lost 0, with 11 bases in between. Per germline, CDR1 SEHNR and CDR2 FQNEAQ (reference sequence). The CDR3 loop spans 14 amino acids. The CDR3 loop is CASSKDWNSYEQYF. The CDR3 DNA sequence: TGTGCCAGCAGCAAGGACTGGAACTCCTACGAGCAGTACTTC. The complete variable domain, with remaining parts taken from reference TRBV7-9 and TRBJ2-7, reads DTGVSQNPRHKITKRGQNVTFRCDPISEHNRLYWYRQTLGQGPEFLTYFQNEAQLEKSRLLSDRFSAERPKGSFSTLEIQRTEQGDSAMYLCASSKDWNSYEQYFGPGTRLTVT.

V and J are TRBV19 and TRBJ2-7, with D perhaps TRBD1 (6 bases). Deletions cut 10 bases from V and 3 bases from J, with 16 bases between. CDR1 and CDR2 (germline): LNHDA, SQIVND (reference sequence). This CDR3 spans 13 amino acids. Here the CDR3 DNA reads TGTGCCACACAGGGAGAAGGAGGCTACGAGCAGTACTTC. Its translation: CATQGEGGYEQYF.

The V call is TRBV21-1, the J call TRBJ1-1; TRBD1, as called in the table, went unchecked against the DNA. TRBV21-1 is shown as a pseudogene. CDR3 size: 12 residues. CDR3 in amino acids: CASTKDKIEAFF. For the CDR3, the DNA is TGTGCCAGCACCAAGGACAAGATTGAAGCTTTCTTT.

The V call is TRBV7-2, the J call TRBJ1-1; D remains ambiguous. V lost 1 base and J lost 1, with 7 bases in between. In germline, CDR1 is SGHTA, CDR2 FQGNSA. The CDR3 contains 14 residues. Here the CDR3 DNA reads TGTGCCAGCAGCTTAGGGCACCAGAACACTGAAGCTTTCTTT. Translated, it gives CASSLGHQNTEAFF.

The chain carries TRBV29-1 and TRBJ2-5, with D possibly matching TRBD1 (6 bases). Trimming stripped 0 bases from V and 5 bases from J, with 10 bases between. In germline, CDR1 is SQVTM, CDR2 ANQGSEA. This CDR3 is built from 13 residues. CDR3 sequence (DNA): TGCAGCGTTGAAGATCCAGGGGTGGAGACCCAGTACTTC. Protein product: CSVEDPGVETQYF.

This chain links TRBV2 with TRBJ1-1; D is ambiguous. Trimming removed 4 bases from V and 0 bases from J, with 6 bases in between. This CDR3 has 13 residues. Germline loops: CDR1 SNHLY, CDR2 FYNNEI. CDR3 sequence (DNA): TGTGCCAGCAGTGTATTCGTGAACACTGAAGCTTTCTTT. Its protein is CASSVFVNTEAFF.

The J gene is TRBJ2-1, the V gene TRBV9; 9 nucleotides line up with TRBD1. Germline V gene lookup returns CDR1 SGDLS and CDR2 YYNGEE. V trimming: 4 bases; J trimming: 3 bases; junction bases outside the gene matches: 8. The CDR3 is 16 residues long. CDR3 in DNA: TGTGCCAGCAGCTTCCTGAGACAGGGGGACTACAATGAGCAGTTCTTC. Translated: CASSFLRQGDYNEQFF.

The chain has TRBV11-2 and TRBJ1-3, with D maybe TRBD1 (5 bases). Trimming left V 4 bases short and J 2 bases short, with 21 bases between. The CDR3 has 18 amino acids. CDR1 is SGHAT and CDR2 is FQNNGV in the germline V gene. The CDR3 here is CASSSRLPTAGAGNTIYF. The CDR3 DNA reads TGTGCCAGCAGCTCAAGACTCCCGACAGCGGGAGCTGGAAACACCATATATTTT.

V and J are TRBV5-1 and TRBJ1-5, with D uncertain. The V and J ends lost 4 bases and 0 bases respectively, with 11 bases between them. Germline CDR1 reads SGHRS; CDR2 reads YFSETQ. This CDR3 spans 15 amino acids. CDR3 residues: CASSRGEYSNQPQHF. The DNA for the CDR3 is TGCGCCAGCAGCCGGGGTGAATATAGCAATCAGCCCCAGCATTTT.

The chain has TRBV9 and TRBJ1-2, with 10 bases matching TRBD1. V was clipped by 2 bases and J by 7 bases; unmatched bases: 17. The CDR3 runs to 18 residues. Germline V gene lookup returns CDR1 SGDLS and CDR2 YYNGEE. The CDR3, as DNA: TGTGCCAGCAGCGTCGGGGTGGGGGACAGGGGAAAGGAGAGTGGCTACACCTTC. Translated, it gives CASSVGVGDRGKESGYTF.

V gene TRBV18 combines with J gene TRBJ1-1; TRBD1 matches at 7 bases. The CDR3 runs 12 residues. Germline lookup yields CDR1 KGHSH and CDR2 LQKENI. J was trimmed by 11 bases and V by 3 bases; bases with no gene match: 6. CDR3 nucleotide sequence: TGTGCCAGCTCACCTCGGACAGGACCGGCTTTCTTT. It is translated as CASSPRTGPAFF.

The chain combines TRBV5-4 with TRBJ2-3, with D unresolved. CDR3 length: 13 amino acids. From germline, CDR1 is SGHNT and CDR2 YYREEE (reference sequence). The ends were cut back, 4 bases at V and 5 bases at J, with 11 bases in the middle. In DNA, the CDR3 is TGTGCCAGCAGCCCCGAGATTAGAGATACGCAGTATTTT. Amino acid sequence: CASSPEIRDTQYF.

The chain recombines TRBV29-1 with TRBJ1-1, with no clear D. The length of the CDR3 is 12 residues. V lost 5 bases and J 1 base, leaving 8 bases between the germline ends. The V gene's germline CDR1 is SQVTM and CDR2 ANQGSEA. The CDR3 DNA follows: TGCAGCGTTACTTCTTCGAACACTGAAGCTTTCTTT. It is translated as CSVTSSNTEAFF.

The CDR3 is CASSARQASNQPQHF. CDR3 DNA: TGTGCCAGCAGTGCCAGACAGGCTAGCAATCAGCCCCAGCATTTT. V gene TRBV2 combines with J gene TRBJ1-5; weak D call: TRBD1 (6 bases). Germline loops: CDR1 SNHLY, CDR2 FYNNEI. The CDR3 extends over 15 amino acids. V was clipped by 4 bases and J by 0 bases, with 10 bases between them.